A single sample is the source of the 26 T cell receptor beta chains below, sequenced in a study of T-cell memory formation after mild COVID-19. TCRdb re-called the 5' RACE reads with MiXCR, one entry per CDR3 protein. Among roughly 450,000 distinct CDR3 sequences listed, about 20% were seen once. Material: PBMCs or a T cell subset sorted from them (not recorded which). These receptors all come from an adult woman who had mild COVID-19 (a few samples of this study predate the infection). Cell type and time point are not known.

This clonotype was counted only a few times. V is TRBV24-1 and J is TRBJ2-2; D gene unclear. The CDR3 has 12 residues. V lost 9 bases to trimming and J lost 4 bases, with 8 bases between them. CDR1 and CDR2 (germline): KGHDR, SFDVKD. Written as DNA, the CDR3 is TGTGCCACCTTACCCGGCACCGGGGAGCTGTTTTTT. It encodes CATLPGTGELFF.

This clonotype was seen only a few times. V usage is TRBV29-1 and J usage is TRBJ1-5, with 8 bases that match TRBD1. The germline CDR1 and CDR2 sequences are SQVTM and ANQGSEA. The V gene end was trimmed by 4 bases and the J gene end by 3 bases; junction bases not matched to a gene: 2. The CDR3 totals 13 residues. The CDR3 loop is CSVGDRLNQPQHF. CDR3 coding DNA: TGCAGCGTTGGGGACAGGCTCAATCAGCCCCAGCATTTT.

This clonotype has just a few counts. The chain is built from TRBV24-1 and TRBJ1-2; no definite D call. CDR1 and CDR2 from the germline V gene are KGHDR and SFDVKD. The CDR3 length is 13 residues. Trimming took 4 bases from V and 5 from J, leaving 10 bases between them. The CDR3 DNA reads TGTGCCACCAGTGAAGGAGCCGCGTATGGCTACACCTTC. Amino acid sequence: CATSEGAAYGYTF.

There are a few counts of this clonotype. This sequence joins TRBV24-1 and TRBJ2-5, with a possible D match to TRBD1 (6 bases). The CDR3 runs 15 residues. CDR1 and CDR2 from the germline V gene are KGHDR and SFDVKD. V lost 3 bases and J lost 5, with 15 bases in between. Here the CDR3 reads CATSDKTGLGETQYF. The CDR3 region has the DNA TGTGCCACCAGTGATAAGACAGGCCTCGGGGAGACCCAGTACTTC.

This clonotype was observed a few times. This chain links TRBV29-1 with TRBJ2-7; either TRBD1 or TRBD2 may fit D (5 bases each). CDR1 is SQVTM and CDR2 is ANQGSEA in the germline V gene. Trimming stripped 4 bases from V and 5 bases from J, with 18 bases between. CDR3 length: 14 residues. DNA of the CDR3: TGCAGCGTTGTTCGGGTGAGAGGGGCTGACGAGCAGTACTTC. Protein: CSVVRVRGADEQYF.

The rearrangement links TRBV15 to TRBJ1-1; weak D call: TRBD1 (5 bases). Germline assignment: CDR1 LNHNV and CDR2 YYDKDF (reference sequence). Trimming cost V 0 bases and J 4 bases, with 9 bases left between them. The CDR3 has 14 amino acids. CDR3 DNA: TGTGCCACCAGCAGAGAATCCGGGGGCACTGAAGCTTTCTTT. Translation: CATSRESGGTEAFF.

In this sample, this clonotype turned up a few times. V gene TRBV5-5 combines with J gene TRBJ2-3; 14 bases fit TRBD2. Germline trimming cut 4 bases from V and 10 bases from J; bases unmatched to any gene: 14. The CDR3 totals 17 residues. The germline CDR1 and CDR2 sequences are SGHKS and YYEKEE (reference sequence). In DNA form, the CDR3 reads TGTGCCAGCAGCCTGCCGCGGACTAGCGGGAGGCCCACCGCGCAGTATTTT. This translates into CASSLPRTSGRPTAQYF.

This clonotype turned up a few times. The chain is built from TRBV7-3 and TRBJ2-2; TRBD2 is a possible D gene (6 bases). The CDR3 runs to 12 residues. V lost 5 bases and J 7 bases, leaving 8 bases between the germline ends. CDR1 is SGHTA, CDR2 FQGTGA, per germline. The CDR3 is CASSRRDGELFF. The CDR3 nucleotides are TGTGCCAGCAGCCGGAGGGACGGGGAGCTGTTTTTT.

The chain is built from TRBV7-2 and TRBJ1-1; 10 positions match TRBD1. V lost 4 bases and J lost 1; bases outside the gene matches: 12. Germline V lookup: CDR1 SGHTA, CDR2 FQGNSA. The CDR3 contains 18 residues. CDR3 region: CASSSTFDRGQSNTEAFF. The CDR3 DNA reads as TGTGCCAGCAGCTCAACCTTCGACAGGGGGCAATCGAACACTGAAGCTTTCTTT.

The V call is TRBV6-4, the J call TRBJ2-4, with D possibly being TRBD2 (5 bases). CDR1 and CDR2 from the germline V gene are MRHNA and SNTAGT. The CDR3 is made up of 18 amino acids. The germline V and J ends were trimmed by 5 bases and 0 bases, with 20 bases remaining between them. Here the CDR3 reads CASSPGRRNRLAKNIQYF. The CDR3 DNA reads TGTGCCAGCAGTCCAGGACGGAGGAACCGTTTAGCCAAAAACATTCAGTACTTC.

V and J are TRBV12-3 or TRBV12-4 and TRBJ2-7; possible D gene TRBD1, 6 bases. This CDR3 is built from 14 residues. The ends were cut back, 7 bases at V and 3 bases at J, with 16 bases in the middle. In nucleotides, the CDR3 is TGTGCCAGCACCAGTCGGACAGAGGACTACGAGCAGTACTTC. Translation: CASTSRTEDYEQYF.

The CDR3 DNA reads as TGTGCCATCAGTGAACAGAACATCTACGAGCAGTACTTC. This codes for CAISEQNIYEQYF. The chain uses TRBV10-3 and TRBJ2-7, with D uncertain. Trimming shortened V by 3 bases and J by 3 bases, and 9 bases separated the two germline ends. Germline V lookup: CDR1 ENHRY, CDR2 SYGVKD. The CDR3 has 13 amino acids.

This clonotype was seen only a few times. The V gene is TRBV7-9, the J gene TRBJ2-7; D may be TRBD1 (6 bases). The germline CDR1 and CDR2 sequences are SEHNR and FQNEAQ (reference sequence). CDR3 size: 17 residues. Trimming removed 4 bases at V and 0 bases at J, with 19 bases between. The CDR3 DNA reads TGTGCCAGCAGCTCTACTAGGACAGACCCTATCTCCTACGAGCAGTACTTC. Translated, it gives CASSSTRTDPISYEQYF.

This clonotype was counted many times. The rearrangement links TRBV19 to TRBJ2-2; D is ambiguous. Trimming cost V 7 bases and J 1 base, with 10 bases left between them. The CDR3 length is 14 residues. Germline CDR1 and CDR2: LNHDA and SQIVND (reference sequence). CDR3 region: CASNSLGNTGELFF. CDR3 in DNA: TGTGCCAGTAATTCACTGGGGAACACCGGGGAGCTGTTTTTT.

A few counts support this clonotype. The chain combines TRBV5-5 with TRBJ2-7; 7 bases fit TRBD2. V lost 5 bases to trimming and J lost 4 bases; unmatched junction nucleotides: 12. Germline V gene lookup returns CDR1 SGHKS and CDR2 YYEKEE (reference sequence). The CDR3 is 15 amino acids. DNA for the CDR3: TGTGCCAGCAGTCTTCACGGCCAGGGAGGGTACGAGCAGTACTTC. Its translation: CASSLHGQGGYEQYF.

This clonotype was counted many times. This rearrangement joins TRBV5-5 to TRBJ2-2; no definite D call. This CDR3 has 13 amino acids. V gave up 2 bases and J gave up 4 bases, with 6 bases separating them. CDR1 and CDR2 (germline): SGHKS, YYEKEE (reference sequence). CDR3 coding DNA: TGTGCCAGCAGCTTCTCTATCACCGGGGAGCTGTTTTTT. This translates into CASSFSITGELFF. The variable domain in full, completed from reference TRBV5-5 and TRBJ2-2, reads DAGVTQSPTHLIKTRGQQVTLRCSPISGHKSVSWYQQVLGQGPQFIFQYYEKEERGRGNFPDRFSARQFPNYSSELNVNALLLGDSALYLCASSFSITGELFFGEGSRLTVL.

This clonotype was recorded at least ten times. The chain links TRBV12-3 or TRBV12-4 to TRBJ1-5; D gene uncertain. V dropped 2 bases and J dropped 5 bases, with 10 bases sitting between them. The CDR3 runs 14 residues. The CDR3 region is CASSLSRADQPQHF. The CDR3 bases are TGTGCCAGCAGTTTATCAAGGGCTGATCAGCCCCAGCATTTT.

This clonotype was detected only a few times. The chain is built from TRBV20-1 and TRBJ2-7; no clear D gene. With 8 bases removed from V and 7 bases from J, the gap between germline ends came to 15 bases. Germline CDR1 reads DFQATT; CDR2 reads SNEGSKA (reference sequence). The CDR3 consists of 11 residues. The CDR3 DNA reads TGCAGTTGGGAAGGCCCTAGGGAGCAGTACTTC. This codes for CSWEGPREQYF.

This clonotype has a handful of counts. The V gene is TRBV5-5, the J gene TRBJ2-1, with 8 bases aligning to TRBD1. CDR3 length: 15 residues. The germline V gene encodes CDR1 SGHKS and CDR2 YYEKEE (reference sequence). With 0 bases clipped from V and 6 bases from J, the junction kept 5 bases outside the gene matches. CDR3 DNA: TGTGCCAGCAGCTTGGGGGACAGGCTGGGCAATGAGCAGTTCTTC. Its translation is CASSLGDRLGNEQFF.

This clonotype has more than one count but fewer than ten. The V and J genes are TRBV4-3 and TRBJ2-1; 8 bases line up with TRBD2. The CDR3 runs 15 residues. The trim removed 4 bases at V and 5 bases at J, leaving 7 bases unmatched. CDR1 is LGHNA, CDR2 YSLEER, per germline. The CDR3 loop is CASSPSGRGDNEQFF. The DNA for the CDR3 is TGCGCCAGCAGCCCCAGCGGGAGAGGCGACAATGAGCAGTTCTTC.

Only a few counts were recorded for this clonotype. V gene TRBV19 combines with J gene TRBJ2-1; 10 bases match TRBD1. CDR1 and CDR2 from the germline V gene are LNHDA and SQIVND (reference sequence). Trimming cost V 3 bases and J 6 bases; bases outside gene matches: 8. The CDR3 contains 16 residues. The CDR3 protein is CASSITGQGFINEQFF. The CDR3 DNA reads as TGTGCCAGTAGTATTACGGGACAGGGGTTTATCAATGAGCAGTTCTTC.

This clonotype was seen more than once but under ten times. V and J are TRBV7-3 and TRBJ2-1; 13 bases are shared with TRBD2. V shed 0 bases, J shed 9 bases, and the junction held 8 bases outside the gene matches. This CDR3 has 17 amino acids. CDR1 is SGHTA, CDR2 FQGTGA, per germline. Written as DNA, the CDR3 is TGTGCCAGCAGCTTAACATCTACTAGCGGGAGGGCCGGTGAGCAGTTCTTC. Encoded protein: CASSLTSTSGRAGEQFF.

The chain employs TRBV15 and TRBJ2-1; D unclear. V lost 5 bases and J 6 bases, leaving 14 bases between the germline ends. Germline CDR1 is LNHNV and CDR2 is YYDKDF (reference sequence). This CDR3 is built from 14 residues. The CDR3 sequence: CATSGSRASNEQFF. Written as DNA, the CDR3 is TGTGCCACCAGCGGGTCACGAGCGAGCAATGAGCAGTTCTTC.

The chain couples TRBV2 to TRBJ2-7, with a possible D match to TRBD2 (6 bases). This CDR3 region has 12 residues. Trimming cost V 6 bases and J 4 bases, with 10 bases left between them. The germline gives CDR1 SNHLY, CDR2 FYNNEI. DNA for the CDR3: TGTGCCAGCAGGGAGGCGGGATACGAGCAGTACTTC. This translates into CASREAGYEQYF.

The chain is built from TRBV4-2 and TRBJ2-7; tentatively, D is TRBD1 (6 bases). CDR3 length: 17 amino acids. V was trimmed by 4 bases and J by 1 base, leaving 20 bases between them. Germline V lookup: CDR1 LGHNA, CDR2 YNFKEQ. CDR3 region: CASSPRGGQRQSYEQYF. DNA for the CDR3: TGTGCCAGCAGCCCAAGGGGTGGACAGAGACAATCCTACGAGCAGTACTTC.

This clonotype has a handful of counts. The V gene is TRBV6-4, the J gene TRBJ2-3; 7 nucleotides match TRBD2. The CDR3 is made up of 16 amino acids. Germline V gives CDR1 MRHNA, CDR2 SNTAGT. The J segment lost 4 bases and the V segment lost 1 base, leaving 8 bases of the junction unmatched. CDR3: CASSDFIGGGPDTQYF. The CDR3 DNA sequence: TGTGCCAGCAGTGACTTTATTGGGGGAGGGCCAGATACGCAGTATTTT.